Described below is a single TCR beta chain sequence and its context. The data derive from a study of blood T cell repertoires in COVID-19. Background on the study: Donors in the United States, Italy and Spain gave samples during acute or convalescent COVID-19. The analysed material was cDNA or gDNA that came from T cells, B-cell-depleted T cells, or PBMCs.

The authors' processing: Amplification of reference gene primers provided the estimated nucleated cell counts. Some clones are missing from TCRdb's copy, which holds only in-frame ones; the method was immunoSEQ multiplex PCR. That table is the source of V, J and clone size, and D and trimming were worked out from the DNA. The sample includes 75,000 to 90,000 clones, approximately 78% of them seen just once. Trimming cost V 5 bases and J 2 bases, with 15 bases left between them. The CDR3 covers 15 residues. The germline V gene has CDR1 SGHTA and CDR2 FQGTGA. This chain connects TRBV7-3 to TRBJ1-2, with a tentative D call TRBD1 (6 bases). This clonotype was sampled from a man in his 60s with COVID-19, enrolled during active disease. Sequencing was done on a sample of peripheral blood. The CDR3 coding sequence is TGTGCCAGCAGCCGTGCGGGGGGCGACAACTATGGCTACACCTTC. Protein product: CASSRAGGDNYGYTF.